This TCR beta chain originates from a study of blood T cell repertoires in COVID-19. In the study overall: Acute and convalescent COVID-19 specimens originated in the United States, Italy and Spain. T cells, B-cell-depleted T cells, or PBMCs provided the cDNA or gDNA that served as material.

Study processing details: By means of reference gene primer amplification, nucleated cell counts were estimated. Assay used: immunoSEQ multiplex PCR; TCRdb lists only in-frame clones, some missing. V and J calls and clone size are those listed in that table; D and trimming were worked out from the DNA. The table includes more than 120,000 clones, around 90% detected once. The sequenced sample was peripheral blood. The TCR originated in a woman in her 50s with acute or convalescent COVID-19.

CDR3 coding DNA: TGTGCCAGCAGTCCACCCAGCGGGAGGAACTACGAGCAGTACTTC. Protein sequence: CASSPPSGRNYEQYF. V is TRBV27 and J is TRBJ2-7; TRBD2 matches at 9 bases. This CDR3 spans 15 amino acids. The J segment lost 3 bases and the V segment lost 5 bases, leaving 8 bases of the junction unmatched. Germline V gives CDR1 MNHEY, CDR2 SMNVEV (reference sequence).